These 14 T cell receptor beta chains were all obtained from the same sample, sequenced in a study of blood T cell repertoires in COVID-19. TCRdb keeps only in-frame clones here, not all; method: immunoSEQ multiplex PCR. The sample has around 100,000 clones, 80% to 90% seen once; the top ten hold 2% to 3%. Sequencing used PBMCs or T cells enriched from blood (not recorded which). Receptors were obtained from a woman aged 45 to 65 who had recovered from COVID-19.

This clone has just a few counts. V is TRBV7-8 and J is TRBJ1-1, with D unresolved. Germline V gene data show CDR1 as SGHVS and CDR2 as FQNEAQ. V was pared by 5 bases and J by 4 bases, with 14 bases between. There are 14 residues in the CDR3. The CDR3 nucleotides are TGTGCCAGCAGCCTGCTAACTTGGGCCACTGAAGCTTTCTTT. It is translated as CASSLLTWATEAFF.

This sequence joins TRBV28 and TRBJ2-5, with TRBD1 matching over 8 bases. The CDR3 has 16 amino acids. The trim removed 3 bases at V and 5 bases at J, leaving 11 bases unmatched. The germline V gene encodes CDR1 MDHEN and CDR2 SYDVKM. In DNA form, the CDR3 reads TGTGCCAGCAGTTTCTCAGGGGGCTCATCCAAGGAGACCCAGTACTTC. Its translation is CASSFSGGSSKETQYF.

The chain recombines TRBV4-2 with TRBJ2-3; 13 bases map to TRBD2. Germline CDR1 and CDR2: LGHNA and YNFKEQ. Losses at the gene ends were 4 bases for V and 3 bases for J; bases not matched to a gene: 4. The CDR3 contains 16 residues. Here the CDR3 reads CASSPGTSGTTDTQYF. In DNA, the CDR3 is TGTGCCAGCAGCCCCGGGACTAGCGGGACGACAGATACGCAGTATTTT.

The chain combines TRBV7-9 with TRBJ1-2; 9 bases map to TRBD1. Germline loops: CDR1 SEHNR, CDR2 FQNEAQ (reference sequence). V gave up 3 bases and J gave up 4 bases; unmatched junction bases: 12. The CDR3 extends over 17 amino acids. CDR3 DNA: TGTGCCAGCAGCTTTACAGGGGGCGTGGGGGTGAGCTATGGCTACACCTTC. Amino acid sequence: CASSFTGGVGVSYGYTF.

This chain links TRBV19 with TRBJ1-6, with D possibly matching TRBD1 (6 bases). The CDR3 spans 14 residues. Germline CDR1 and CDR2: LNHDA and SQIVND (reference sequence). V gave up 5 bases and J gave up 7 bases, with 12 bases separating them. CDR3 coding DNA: TGTGCCAGTAGTGCCGGACAGAAAAATTCACCCCTCCACTTT. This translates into CASSAGQKNSPLHF. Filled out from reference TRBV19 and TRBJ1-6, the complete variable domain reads DGGITQSPKYLFRKEGQNVTLSCEQNLNHDAMYWYRQDPGQGLRLIYYSQIVNDFQKGDIAEGYSVSREKKESFPLTVTSAQKNPTAFYLCASSAGQKNSPLHFGNGTRLTVT.

CDR3 DNA: TGTGCCAGCAGCTTTGACTTAGCTCGGAATGAGCAGTTCTTC. Translation: CASSFDLARNEQFF. The chain has TRBV7-3 and TRBJ2-1, with D unresolved. CDR1 SGHTA and CDR2 FQGTGA come from the germline V gene. V lost 3 bases, J lost 7 bases, and 13 bases lay in between. The CDR3 runs 14 residues.

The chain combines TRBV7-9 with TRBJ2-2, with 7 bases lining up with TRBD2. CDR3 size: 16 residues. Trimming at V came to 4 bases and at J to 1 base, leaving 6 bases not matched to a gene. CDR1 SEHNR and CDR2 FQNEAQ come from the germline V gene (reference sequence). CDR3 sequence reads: CASSSSGTKNTGELFF. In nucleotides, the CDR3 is TGTGCCAGCAGCTCCTCCGGGACTAAGAACACCGGGGAGCTGTTTTTT.

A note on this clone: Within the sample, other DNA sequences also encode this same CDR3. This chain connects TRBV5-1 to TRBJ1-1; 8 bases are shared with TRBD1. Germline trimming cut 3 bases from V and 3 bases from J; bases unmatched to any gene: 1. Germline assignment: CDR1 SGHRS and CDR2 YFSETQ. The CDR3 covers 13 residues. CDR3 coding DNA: TGCGCCAGCAGCTCGACAGGGGACACTGAAGCTTTCTTT. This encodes CASSSTGDTEAFF.

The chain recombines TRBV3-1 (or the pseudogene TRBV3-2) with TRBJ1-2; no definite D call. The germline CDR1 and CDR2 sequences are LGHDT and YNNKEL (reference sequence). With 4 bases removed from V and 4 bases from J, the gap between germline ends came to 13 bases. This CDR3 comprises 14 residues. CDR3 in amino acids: CASSLHQSGYGYTF. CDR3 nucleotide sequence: TGTGCCAGCAGCCTCCATCAATCCGGCTATGGCTACACCTTC.

CDR3 bases: TGCGCCAGCAGCTTCCGACTAGCGGGGCTTTCTATAATTGGGGAGCAGTACTTC. It encodes CASSFRLAGLSIIGEQYF. The chain employs TRBV5-1 and TRBJ2-7; 11 bases are a match to TRBD2. Germline trimming cut 2 bases from V and 7 bases from J; bases unmatched to any gene: 17. Germline V CDR1 and CDR2: SGHRS, YFSETQ. The CDR3 runs to 18 residues.

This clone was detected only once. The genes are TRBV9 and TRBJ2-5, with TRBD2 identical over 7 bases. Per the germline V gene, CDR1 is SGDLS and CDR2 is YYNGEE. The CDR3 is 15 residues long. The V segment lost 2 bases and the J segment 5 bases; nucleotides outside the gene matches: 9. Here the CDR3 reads CASSVLGEGVETQYF. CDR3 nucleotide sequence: TGTGCCAGCAGCGTCCTGGGGGAGGGTGTGGAGACCCAGTACTTC.

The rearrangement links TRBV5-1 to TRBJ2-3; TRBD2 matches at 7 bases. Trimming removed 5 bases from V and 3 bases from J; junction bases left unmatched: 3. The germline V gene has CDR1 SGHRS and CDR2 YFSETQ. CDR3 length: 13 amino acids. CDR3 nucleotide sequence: TGCGCCAGCAGATACGGGGGGACAGATACGCAGTATTTT. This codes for CASRYGGTDTQYF.

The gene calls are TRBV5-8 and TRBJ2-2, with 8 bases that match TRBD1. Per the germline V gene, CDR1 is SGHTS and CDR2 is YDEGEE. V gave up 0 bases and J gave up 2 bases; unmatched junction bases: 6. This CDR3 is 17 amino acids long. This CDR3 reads CASSLVGQGRNTGELFF. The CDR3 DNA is TGTGCCAGCAGCTTGGTCGGACAGGGACGAAACACCGGGGAGCTGTTTTTT.

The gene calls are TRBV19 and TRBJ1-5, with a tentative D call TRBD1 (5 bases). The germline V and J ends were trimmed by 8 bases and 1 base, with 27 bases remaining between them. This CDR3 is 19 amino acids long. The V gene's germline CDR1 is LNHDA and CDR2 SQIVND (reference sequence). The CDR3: CASGARGYFAGSSNQPQHF. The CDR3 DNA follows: TGTGCCAGTGGGGCCCGGGGCTATTTTGCGGGATCGAGCAATCAGCCCCAGCATTTT.